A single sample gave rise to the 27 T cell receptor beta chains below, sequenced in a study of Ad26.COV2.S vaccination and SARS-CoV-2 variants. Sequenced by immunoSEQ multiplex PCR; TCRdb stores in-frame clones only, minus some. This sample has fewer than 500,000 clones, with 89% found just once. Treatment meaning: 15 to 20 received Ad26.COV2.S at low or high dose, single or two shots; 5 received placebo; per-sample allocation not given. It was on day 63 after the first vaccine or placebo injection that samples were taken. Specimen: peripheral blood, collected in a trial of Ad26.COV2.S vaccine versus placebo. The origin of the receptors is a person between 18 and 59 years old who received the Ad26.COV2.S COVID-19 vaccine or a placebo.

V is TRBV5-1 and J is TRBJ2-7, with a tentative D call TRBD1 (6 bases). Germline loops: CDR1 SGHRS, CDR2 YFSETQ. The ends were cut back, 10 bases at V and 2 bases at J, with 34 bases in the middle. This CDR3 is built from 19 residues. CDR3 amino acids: CAPSAGWVRAGRGTYEQYF. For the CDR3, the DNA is TGCGCCCCTTCAGCTGGATGGGTCAGGGCCGGAAGGGGGACCTACGAGCAGTACTTC. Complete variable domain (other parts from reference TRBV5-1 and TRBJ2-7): KAGVTQTPRYLIKTRGQQVTLSCSPISGHRSVSWYQQTPGQGLQFLFEYFSETQRNKGNFPGRFSGRQFSNSRSEMNVSTLELGDSALYLCAPSAGWVRAGRGTYEQYFGPGTRLTVT.

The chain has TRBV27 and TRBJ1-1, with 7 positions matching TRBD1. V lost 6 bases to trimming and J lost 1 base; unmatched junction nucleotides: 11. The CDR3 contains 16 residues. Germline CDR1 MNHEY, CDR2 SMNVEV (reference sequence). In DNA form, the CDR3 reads TGTGCCAGCAGCCGCGCAGGGGGGCTAGGGAACACTGAAGCTTTCTTT. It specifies CASSRAGGLGNTEAFF.

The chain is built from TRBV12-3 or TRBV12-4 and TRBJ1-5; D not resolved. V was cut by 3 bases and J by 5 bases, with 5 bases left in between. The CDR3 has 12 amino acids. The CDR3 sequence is CASSFRDQPQHF. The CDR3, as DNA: TGTGCCAGCAGTTTTCGAGATCAGCCCCAGCATTTT.

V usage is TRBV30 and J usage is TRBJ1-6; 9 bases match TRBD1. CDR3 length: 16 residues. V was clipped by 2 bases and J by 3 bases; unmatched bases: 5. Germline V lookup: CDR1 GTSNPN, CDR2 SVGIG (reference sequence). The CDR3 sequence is CAWSTDRGFYNSPLHF. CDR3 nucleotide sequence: TGTGCCTGGAGTACGGACAGGGGTTTCTATAATTCACCCCTCCACTTT.

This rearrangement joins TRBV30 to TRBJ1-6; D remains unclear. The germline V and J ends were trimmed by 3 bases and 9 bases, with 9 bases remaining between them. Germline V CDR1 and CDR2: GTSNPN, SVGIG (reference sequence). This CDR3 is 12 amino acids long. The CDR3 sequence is CAWRRAFSPLHF. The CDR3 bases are TGTGCCTGGAGAAGGGCATTTTCACCCCTCCACTTT.

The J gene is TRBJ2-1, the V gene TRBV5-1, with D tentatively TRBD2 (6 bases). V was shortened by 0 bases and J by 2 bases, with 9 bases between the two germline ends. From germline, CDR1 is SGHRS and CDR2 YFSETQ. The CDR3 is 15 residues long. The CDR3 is CASSLDGGTYNEQFF. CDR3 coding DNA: TGCGCCAGCAGCTTGGATGGCGGGACCTACAATGAGCAGTTCTTC.

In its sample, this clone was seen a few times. CDR3 region: CASSPRSSNQPQHF. The CDR3 DNA follows: TGTGCCAGCAGCCCCAGATCTAGCAATCAGCCCCAGCATTTT. The rearrangement links TRBV7-2 to TRBJ1-5; D unclear. The CDR3 runs 14 residues. Germline V gene lookup returns CDR1 SGHTA and CDR2 FQGNSA. Trimming took 5 bases from V and 0 from J, leaving 8 bases between them.

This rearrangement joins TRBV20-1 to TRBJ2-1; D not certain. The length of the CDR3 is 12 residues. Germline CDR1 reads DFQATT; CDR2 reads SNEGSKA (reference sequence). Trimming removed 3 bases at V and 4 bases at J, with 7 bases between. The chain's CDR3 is CSASEQYNEQFF. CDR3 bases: TGCAGTGCTAGTGAACAGTACAATGAGCAGTTCTTC.

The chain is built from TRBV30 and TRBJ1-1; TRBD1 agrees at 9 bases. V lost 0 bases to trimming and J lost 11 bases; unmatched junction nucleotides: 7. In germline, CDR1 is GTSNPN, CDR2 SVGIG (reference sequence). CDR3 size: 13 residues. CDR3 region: CAWSVQGAGRAFF. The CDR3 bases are TGTGCCTGGAGTGTACAGGGGGCGGGGCGGGCTTTCTTT.

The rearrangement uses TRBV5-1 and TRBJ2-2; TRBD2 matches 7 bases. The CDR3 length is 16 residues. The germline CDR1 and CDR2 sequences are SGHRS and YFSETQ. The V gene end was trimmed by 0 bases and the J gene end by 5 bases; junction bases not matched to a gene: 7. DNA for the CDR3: TGCGCCAGCAGCTTGGGTGTATACGGGGGGACCGGGGAGCTGTTTTTT. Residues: CASSLGVYGGTGELFF.

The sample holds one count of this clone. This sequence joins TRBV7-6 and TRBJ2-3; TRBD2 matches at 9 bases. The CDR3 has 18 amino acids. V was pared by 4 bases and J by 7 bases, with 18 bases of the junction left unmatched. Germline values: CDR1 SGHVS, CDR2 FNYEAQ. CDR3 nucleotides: TGTGCCAGCAGCTCAACCATCCAAGGAGGTAGCGGGAGATATACGCAGTATTTT. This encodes CASSSTIQGGSGRYTQYF.

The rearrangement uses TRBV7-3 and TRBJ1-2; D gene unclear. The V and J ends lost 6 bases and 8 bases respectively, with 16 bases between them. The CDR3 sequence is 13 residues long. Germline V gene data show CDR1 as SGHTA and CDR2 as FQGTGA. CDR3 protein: CASSPSPYRGYTF. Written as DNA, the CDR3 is TGTGCCAGCAGTCCGTCGCCTTATAGGGGCTACACCTTC.

The CDR3 bases are TGTGCCAGCAGCTCCGGGACAGGGTACACAGATACGCAGTATTTT. Protein: CASSSGTGYTDTQYF. The chain employs TRBV7-3 and TRBJ2-3; 9 positions match TRBD1. The CDR3 loop spans 15 amino acids. CDR1 is SGHTA and CDR2 is FQGTGA in the germline V gene. Trimming removed 4 bases from V and 2 bases from J; junction bases left unmatched: 4.

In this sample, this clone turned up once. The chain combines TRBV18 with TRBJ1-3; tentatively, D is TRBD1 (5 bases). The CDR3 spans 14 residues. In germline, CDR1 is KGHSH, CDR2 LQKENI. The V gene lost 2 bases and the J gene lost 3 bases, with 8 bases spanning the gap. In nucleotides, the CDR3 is TGTGCCAGCTCACCAGAGAGGGGTGGAAACACCATATATTTT. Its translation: CASSPERGGNTIYF.

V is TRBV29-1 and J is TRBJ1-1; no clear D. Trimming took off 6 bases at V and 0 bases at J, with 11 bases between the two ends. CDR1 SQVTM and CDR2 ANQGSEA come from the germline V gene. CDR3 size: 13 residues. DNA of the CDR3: TGCAGCGTCCGGAGGTCATTGAACACTGAAGCTTTCTTT. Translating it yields CSVRRSLNTEAFF.

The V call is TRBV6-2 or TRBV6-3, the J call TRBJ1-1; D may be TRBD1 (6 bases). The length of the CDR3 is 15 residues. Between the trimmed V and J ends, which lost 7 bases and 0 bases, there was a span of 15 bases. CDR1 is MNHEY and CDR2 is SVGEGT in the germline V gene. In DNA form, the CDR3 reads TGTGCCAGCAACCCGGGGGGCAAAATGAACACTGAAGCTTTCTTT. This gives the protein CASNPGGKMNTEAFF.

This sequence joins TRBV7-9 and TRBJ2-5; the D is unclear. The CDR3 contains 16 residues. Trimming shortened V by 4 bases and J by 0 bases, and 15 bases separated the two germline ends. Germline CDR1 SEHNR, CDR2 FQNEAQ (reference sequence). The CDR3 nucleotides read TGTGCCAGCAGCTCAGGTATCGACTGGTACCAAGAGACCCAGTACTTC. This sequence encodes CASSSGIDWYQETQYF. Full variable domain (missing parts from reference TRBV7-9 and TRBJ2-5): DTGVSQNPRHKITKRGQNVTFRCDPISEHNRLYWYRQTLGQGPEFLTYFQNEAQLEKSRLLSDRFSAERPKGSFSTLEIQRTEQGDSAMYLCASSSGIDWYQETQYFGPGTRLLVL.

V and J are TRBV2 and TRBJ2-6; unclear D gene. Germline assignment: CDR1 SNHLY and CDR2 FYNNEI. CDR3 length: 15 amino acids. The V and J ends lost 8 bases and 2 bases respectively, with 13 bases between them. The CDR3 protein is CASLHYTPGANVLTF. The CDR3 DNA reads TGTGCCAGCCTCCATTACACTCCTGGGGCCAACGTCCTGACTTTC.

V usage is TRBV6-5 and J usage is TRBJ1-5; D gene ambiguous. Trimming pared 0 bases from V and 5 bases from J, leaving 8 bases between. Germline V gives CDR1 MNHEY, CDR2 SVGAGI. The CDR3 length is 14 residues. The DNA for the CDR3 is TGTGCCAGCAGTTACTCGGCCACCCATCAGCCCCAGCATTTT. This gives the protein CASSYSATHQPQHF.

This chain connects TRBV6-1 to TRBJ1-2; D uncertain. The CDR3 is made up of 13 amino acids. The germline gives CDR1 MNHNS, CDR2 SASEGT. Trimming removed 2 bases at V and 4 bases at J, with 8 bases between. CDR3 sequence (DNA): TGTGCCAGCAGTGAAAGGAGCTTCTATGGCTACACCTTC. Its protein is CASSERSFYGYTF.

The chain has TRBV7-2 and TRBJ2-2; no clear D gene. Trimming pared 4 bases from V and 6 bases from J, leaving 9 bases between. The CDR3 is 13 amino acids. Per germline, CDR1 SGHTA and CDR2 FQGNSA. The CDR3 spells CASSSFRSGELFF. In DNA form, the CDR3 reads TGTGCCAGCAGCTCCTTTAGGTCCGGGGAGCTGTTTTTT.

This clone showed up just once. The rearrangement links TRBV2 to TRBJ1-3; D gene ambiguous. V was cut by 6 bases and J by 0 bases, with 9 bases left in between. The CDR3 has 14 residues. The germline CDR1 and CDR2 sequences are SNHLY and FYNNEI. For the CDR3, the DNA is TGTGCCAGCAGGGGGAGCAGCTCTGGAAACACCATATATTTT. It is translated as CASRGSSSGNTIYF.

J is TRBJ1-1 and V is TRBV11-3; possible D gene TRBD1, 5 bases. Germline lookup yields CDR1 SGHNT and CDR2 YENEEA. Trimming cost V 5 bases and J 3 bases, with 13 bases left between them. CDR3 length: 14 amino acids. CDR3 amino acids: CASSQQGVHTEAFF. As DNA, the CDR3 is TGTGCCAGCAGCCAGCAGGGTGTCCACACTGAAGCTTTCTTT.

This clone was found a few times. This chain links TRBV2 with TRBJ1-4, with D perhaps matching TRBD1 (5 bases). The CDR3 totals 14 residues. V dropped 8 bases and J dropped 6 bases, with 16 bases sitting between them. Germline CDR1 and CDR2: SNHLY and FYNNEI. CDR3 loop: CASEGTFADEKLFF. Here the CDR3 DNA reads TGTGCCAGCGAGGGGACTTTCGCGGATGAAAAACTGTTTTTT.

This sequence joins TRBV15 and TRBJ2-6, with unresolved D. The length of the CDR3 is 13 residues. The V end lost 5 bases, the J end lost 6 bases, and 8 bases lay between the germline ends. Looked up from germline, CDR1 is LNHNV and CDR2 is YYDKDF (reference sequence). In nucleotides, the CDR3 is TGTGCCACCAGCCTGGCTGAGGCCAACGTCCTGACTTTC. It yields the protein CATSLAEANVLTF.

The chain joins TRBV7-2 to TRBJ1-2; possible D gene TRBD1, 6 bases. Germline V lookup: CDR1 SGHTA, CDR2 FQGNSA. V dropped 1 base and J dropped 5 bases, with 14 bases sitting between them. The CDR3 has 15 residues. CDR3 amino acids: CASSLVPGAGYGYTF. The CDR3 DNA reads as TGTGCCAGCAGCTTAGTTCCGGGGGCGGGGTATGGCTACACCTTC.

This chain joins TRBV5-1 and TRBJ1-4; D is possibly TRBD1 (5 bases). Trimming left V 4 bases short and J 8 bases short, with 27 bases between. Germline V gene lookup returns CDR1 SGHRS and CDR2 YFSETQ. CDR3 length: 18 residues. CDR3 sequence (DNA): TGCGCCAGCAGCCCGGGGCAGGTGGACTACCGAGGAAACGAAAAACTGTTTTTT. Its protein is CASSPGQVDYRGNEKLFF.